This entry concerns a single TCR beta chain. The CDR3 has 14 amino acids. The V gene end was trimmed by 10 bases and the J gene end by 9 bases; junction bases not matched to a gene: 11. Germline CDR1 reads SEHNR; CDR2 reads FQNEAQ (reference sequence). Generated by immunoSEQ multiplex PCR, the TCRdb table keeps only in-frame clones and is missing some. This sample has approximately 2,000,000 clones, with 85% to 95% found just once. This record comes from a study of shared clonotypes between healthy human individuals. Material: naive CD4+ T cells from PBMCs. Subset of the sample: CD45RA+ positively selected. This sequence was found in a man between 18 and 35 years old in good health. Some clones in this sample may be carry-over from other donors' samples. The chain links TRBV7-9 to TRBJ1-6, with TRBD1 identical over 8 bases. DNA of the CDR3: TGTGCCACCTCAGGGGGCGGGGAACTTTCACCCCTCCACTTT. Its protein is CATSGGGELSPLHF.